Below, one T cell receptor beta chain is given with its context. Antigen: not known. The repertoire was sequenced with immunoSEQ multiplex PCR; TCRdb's copy has only in-frame clones and lacks some. The sample lists about 54,000 clones, roughly two thirds occurring once. This specimen comes from a study of CD4+ T cells in melanoma. Study-level findings and limits: Diverse differentiation states were reported for melanoma neoantigen-specific CD4+ T cells. CD8+ T cell, macrophage and B cell function reportedly correlated with neoantigen-specific CD4+ T cells.

The CDR3 runs 13 residues. Germline V CDR1 and CDR2: SGHTA, FQGNSA. The germline V and J ends were trimmed by 5 bases and 5 bases, with 13 bases remaining between them. The TCR originated in a human donor with melanoma. This sequence joins TRBV7-2 and TRBJ2-7; D gene unclear. Sequencing used tumor tissue. The CDR3 reads CASSLIAANEQYF. Here the CDR3 DNA reads TGTGCCAGCAGCCTTATAGCCGCGAACGAGCAGTACTTC.